Following are 7 T cell receptor beta chains from one sample sequenced in a study of tumor-infiltrating lymphocytes in primary liver carcinoma. Researchers generated TCR beta cDNA from 500 to 600 ng of total RNA, relying on a constant-region primer. Slightly modified ARM-PCR with three nested multiplex PCR rounds yielded TCR beta libraries. Running around 9 cycles apiece, the first two PCR rounds relied on TRBV1-TRBV30 forward primers together with a C-beta reverse primer. Using its own MiXCR run on the multiplex PCR reads, TCRdb lists one record per CDR3 protein. This sample has around 88,000 distinct CDR3 sequences, with about 70% found just once. For each extraction, RNA and DNA were obtained together from about 20-30 mg of unsorted bulk tissue. The sample taken for sequencing was tumor-adjacent normal liver tissue. Source of these receptors: a man aged 35 to 55 with primary liver carcinoma and hepatitis B virus infection.

The genes are TRBV11-2 and TRBJ1-2; D not resolved. V dropped 6 bases and J dropped 7 bases, with 15 bases sitting between them. This CDR3 has 13 residues. Germline loops: CDR1 SGHAT, CDR2 FQNNGV. CDR3 sequence reads: CASSLLRARGYTF. The CDR3 bases are TGTGCCAGCAGTCTCCTTAGGGCCCGTGGCTACACCTTC.

Worth noting for this clonotype: A much larger clone differs by one base, so this may be a read error. The J gene is TRBJ1-1, the V gene TRBV5-4; D gene uncertain. Germline CDR1 and CDR2: SGHNT and YYREEE (reference sequence). The CDR3 is 13 residues long. CDR3: CASSLVAGREALF. The CDR3 nucleotides read TGTGCCAGCAGCTTGGTCGCCGGTAGGGAAGCTCTCTTT. Full variable domain (rest looked up from reference TRBV5-4 and TRBJ1-1): ETGVTQSPTHLIKTRGQQVTLRCSSQSGHNTVSWYQQALGQGPQFIFQYYREEENGRGNFPPRFSGLQFPNYSSELNVNALELDDSALYLCASSLVAGREALFGQGTRLTVV.

The chain employs TRBV11-1 and TRBJ2-7; D unresolved. V lost 4 bases, J lost 7 bases, and 11 bases lay in between. Germline lookup yields CDR1 SGHAT and CDR2 FQDESV (reference sequence). The CDR3 contains 12 residues. CDR3 sequence reads: CASSSDGAEQYF. The CDR3 DNA reads as TGTGCCAGCAGCTCGGATGGTGCGGAGCAGTACTTC.

Notes on this clonotype: Its ends do not fully match the called genes, so a read error is possible. V gene TRBV11-2 combines with J gene TRBJ2-6, with 7 bases matching TRBD2. CDR3 size: 18 residues. Germline V gives CDR1 SGHAT, CDR2 FQNNGV. The CDR3 spells CTSSLRQAGLSGANVLTF. The CDR3 coding sequence is TGTACCAGCAGCCTACGACAAGCGGGACTCTCTGGGGCCAACGTCCTGACTTTC.

This clonotype was seen repeatedly, ten times or more. V usage is TRBV6-1 and J usage is TRBJ1-2; D is undetermined. V lost 6 bases to trimming and J lost 3 bases, with 11 bases between them. Germline CDR1 and CDR2: MNHNS and SASEGT. The CDR3 length is 13 residues. The CDR3 sequence is CASRGWGDYGYTF. CDR3 nucleotide sequence: TGTGCCAGCAGAGGGTGGGGTGACTATGGCTACACCTTC.

As concerns this clonotype: The conserved phenylalanine or tryptophan is not found at the CDR3 terminus, so this likely reflects a read error. It is unclear where the CDR3 begins or ends on the DNA, so no DNA is shown, and the CDR3 is as TCRdb lists it. The chain has TRBV6-5 and TRBJ2-7; the table's D call of TRBD1 was not tested on the DNA. Ends included, the CDR3 has 13 residues. CDR1 is MNHEY, CDR2 SVGAGI, per germline. This CDR3 is CASSQQGSYEQHL.

A remark on this clonotype: The CDR3 ends on some other residue instead of the conserved phenylalanine or tryptophan, so this is likely a read error. The V gene is TRBV5-1, the J gene TRBJ1-2; D ambiguous. From germline, CDR1 is SGHRS and CDR2 YFSETQ. Trimming shortened V by 0 bases and J by 2 bases, and 11 bases separated the two germline ends. This CDR3 is built from 15 residues. The CDR3 DNA sequence: TGCGCCAGCAGCTTGGGAGTCAACCTGAACTATGGCTACACCTGT. Translated, it gives CASSLGVNLNYGYTC.